A few counts support the clone carrying this T cell receptor (beta chain). This specimen belongs to a study of metastatic and nonmetastatic thyroid tumors. TCRdb reanalyzed the PCR reads with MiXCR. The data hold tens of thousands of clones, with around a third observed a single time. Thyroid surgery took place with no prior treatment in any patient. This receptor was identified in a female donor with papillary thyroid cancer or a benign thyroid nodule (not recorded which). Some clones in this sample may be carry-over from other donors' samples. Sequencing was done on a sample of tumor tissue.

Here the CDR3 DNA reads TGCAGTGCTAGAGATCACGGGGAGTATAGCAATCAGCCCCAGCATTTT. It codes for CSARDHGEYSNQPQHF. The V gene is TRBV20-1, the J gene TRBJ1-5; D is unclear. CDR3 size: 16 residues. The V gene's germline CDR1 is DFQATT and CDR2 SNEGSKA (reference sequence). Trimming removed 0 bases at V and 0 bases at J, with 12 bases between.